These T cell receptor beta chains were read from a single sample in a study of T cell responses to AZD1222 COVID-19 vaccine. Clones were sequenced by immunoSEQ multiplex PCR, and TCRdb holds only the in-frame ones, with some missing. The sample carries about 120,000 clones, approximately 90% recorded once. The sequencing used peripheral blood, collected on day 0 of AZD1222 vaccination. These receptors all stem from an adult in good health. Each CDR3 is given with its conserved first and last residue. The D gene is left open where the match is weak. Clone size is shown for a subset of rows, as once, few, many or a class of expanded clone.

TRBJ1-2	NA	TRBV11-2	NA	CASSSFKLYGYTF	TGTGCCAGCAGCTCCTTTAAGCTCTATGGCTACACCTTC
TRBJ1-2	NA	TRBV28	NA	CASSLIGGVGYTF	TGTGCCAGCAGTTTAATAGGAGGGGTCGGCTACACCTTC
TRBJ2-1	once	TRBV5-6	NA	CASSPYWTNEQFF	TGTGCCAGCAGCCCCTACTGGACCAATGAGCAGTTCTTC
TRBJ2-2	once	TRBV7-9	NA	CASSPQVAGTGELFF	TGTGCCAGCAGCCCGCAGGTAGCTGGCACCGGGGAGCTGTTTTTT
TRBJ2-1	NA	TRBV6-5	NA	CASSYVAATWDNEQFF	TGTGCCAGCAGTTACGTAGCGGCAACCTGGGACAATGAGCAGTTCTTC
TRBJ1-5	few	TRBV4-3	NA	CASSQTPHNQPQHF	TGCGCCAGCAGCCAGACACCCCACAATCAGCCCCAGCATTTT
TRBJ1-2	NA	TRBV24-1	NA	CATSDGGYGYTF	TGTGCCACCAGTGACGGAGGGTATGGCTACACCTTC
TRBJ1-2	few	TRBV7-9	NA	CASSLASGNYGYTF	TGTGCCAGCAGCTTAGCGTCCGGGAACTATGGCTACACCTTC
TRBJ2-7	NA	TRBV27	TRBD2	CASSFGSGRGYEQYF	TGTGCCAGCAGTTTCGGTAGCGGGAGAGGGTACGAGCAGTACTTC
TRBJ2-1	NA	TRBV19	NA	CASSSQGGSSYNEQFF	TGTGCCAGTAGTTCGCAGGGGGGGAGCTCCTACAATGAGCAGTTCTTC
TRBJ2-1	NA	TRBV15	TRBD1	CATSRDQGRRQGAKGEQFF	TGTGCCACCAGCAGAGATCAAGGGAGGAGGCAGGGGGCAAAGGGTGAGCAGTTCTTC
TRBJ2-1	few	TRBV3-1/TRBV3-2	NA	CASSQDLPPAGDEQFF	TGTGCCAGCAGCCAAGATCTTCCTCCCGCCGGGGATGAGCAGTTCTTC
TRBJ2-2	few	TRBV24-1	NA	CATSLNTGELFF	TGTGCCACCAGTCTGAACACCGGGGAGCTGTTTTTT
TRBJ2-1	NA	TRBV5-6	NA	CASSGAGERLYNEQFF	TGTGCCAGCAGCGGAGCAGGGGAGCGGCTATACAATGAGCAGTTCTTC
TRBJ1-5	once	TRBV5-1	NA	CASSLGGYNQPQHF	TGCGCCAGCAGCTTGGGAGGGTACAATCAGCCCCAGCATTTT
TRBJ1-3	NA	TRBV9	NA	CASSVARGGNTIYF	TGTGCCAGCAGCGTAGCCAGGGGTGGAAACACCATATATTTT
TRBJ1-4	NA	TRBV3-1/TRBV3-2	NA	CASSLNEKLFF	TGTGCCAGCAGCCTTAATGAAAAACTGTTTTTT
TRBJ1-1	NA	TRBV5-8	NA	CASSVSWNTEAFF	TGTGCCAGCAGCGTGTCATGGAACACTGAAGCTTTCTTT
TRBJ2-1	once	TRBV5-1	TRBD2	CASSLAGASYNEQFF	TGCGCCAGCAGCTTAGCGGGAGCCTCCTACAATGAGCAGTTCTTC
TRBJ1-2	NA	TRBV6-5	NA	CASLEGNYGYTF	TGTGCCAGCCTCGAGGGGAACTATGGCTACACCTTC
TRBJ1-1	few	TRBV7-8	NA	CASSRIAGARGYTEAFF	TGTGCCAGTAGCAGAATAGCGGGGGCGCGTGGTTACACTGAAGCTTTCTTT
TRBJ1-1	once	TRBV28	NA	CASSLDDYTEAFF	TGTGCCAGCAGTCTTGACGATTACACTGAAGCTTTCTTT
TRBJ1-1	medium-sized	TRBV5-1	TRBD1	CASSLGQAIGVEAFF	TGCGCCAGCAGCTTAGGACAGGCCATAGGGGTTGAAGCTTTCTTT
TRBJ1-1	NA	TRBV6-5	NA	CASSSPGGNTEAFF	TGTGCCAGCAGTTCCCCGGGGGGGAACACTGAAGCTTTCTTT
TRBJ1-1	NA	TRBV18	NA	CASSPSGGNTEAFF	TGTGCCAGCTCACCTTCGGGGGGGAACACTGAAGCTTTCTTT
TRBJ2-7	few	TRBV9	NA	CASSVATGSYEQYF	TGTGCCAGCAGCGTAGCTACGGGCTCCTACGAGCAGTACTTC
TRBJ2-1	NA	TRBV25-1	NA	CASRDTGLYNEQFF	TGTGCCAGCAGAGATACGGGCCTTTACAATGAGCAGTTCTTC
TRBJ1-3	NA	TRBV6-6	NA	CAIKGGYTIYF	TGTGCCATCAAGGGGGGGTACACCATATATTTT
TRBJ1-4	NA	TRBV19	NA	CASMRAANEKLFF	TGTGCCAGTATGCGGGCGGCTAATGAAAAACTGTTTTTT
TRBJ2-1	NA	TRBV30	TRBD2	CAWSVGLAGANEQFF	TGTGCCTGGAGTGTGGGACTAGCGGGAGCCAATGAGCAGTTCTTC
TRBJ1-1	once	TRBV11-2	NA	CASSLRQGEAFF	TGTGCCAGCAGCTTAAGGCAGGGTGAAGCTTTCTTT
TRBJ1-6	NA	TRBV7-3	NA	CASSLTPAGNSPLHF	TGTGCCAGCAGCTTAACACCGGCAGGAAATTCACCCCTCCACTTT
TRBJ1-1	NA	TRBV6-5	NA	CASTRREDTEAFF	TGTGCCAGCACCAGACGGGAGGACACTGAAGCTTTCTTT